This TCR beta chain came from a study of blood T cell repertoires in COVID-19. About the research overall: The study drew acute and convalescent COVID-19 samples from the United States, Italy and Spain. The analysed material was cDNA or gDNA that came from T cells, B-cell-depleted T cells, or PBMCs.

The germline V and J ends were trimmed by 2 bases and 0 bases, with 17 bases remaining between them. Looked up from germline, CDR1 is SGHTA and CDR2 is FQGTGA. This CDR3 has 19 residues. As handled by the study authors: Amplification with reference gene primers provided the estimates of nucleated cell counts. The data were produced by immunoSEQ multiplex PCR, yet TCRdb's version contains in-frame clones alone and is incomplete. V and J calls and clone size follow that table, whereas D and trimming were derived from the DNA. The table lists roughly 130,000 clones, roughly 76% of them singletons, with less than 15% in the top ten.

The source of this sequence is a man older than 75 with acute or convalescent COVID-19. The chain combines TRBV7-3 with TRBJ2-6; tentatively, D is TRBD2 (6 bases). Specimen: peripheral blood. The CDR3 DNA follows: TGTGCCAGCAGCTTATTAGGGACTGATAAACTCTCTGGGGCCAACGTCCTGACTTTC. Translated, it gives CASSLLGTDKLSGANVLTF.